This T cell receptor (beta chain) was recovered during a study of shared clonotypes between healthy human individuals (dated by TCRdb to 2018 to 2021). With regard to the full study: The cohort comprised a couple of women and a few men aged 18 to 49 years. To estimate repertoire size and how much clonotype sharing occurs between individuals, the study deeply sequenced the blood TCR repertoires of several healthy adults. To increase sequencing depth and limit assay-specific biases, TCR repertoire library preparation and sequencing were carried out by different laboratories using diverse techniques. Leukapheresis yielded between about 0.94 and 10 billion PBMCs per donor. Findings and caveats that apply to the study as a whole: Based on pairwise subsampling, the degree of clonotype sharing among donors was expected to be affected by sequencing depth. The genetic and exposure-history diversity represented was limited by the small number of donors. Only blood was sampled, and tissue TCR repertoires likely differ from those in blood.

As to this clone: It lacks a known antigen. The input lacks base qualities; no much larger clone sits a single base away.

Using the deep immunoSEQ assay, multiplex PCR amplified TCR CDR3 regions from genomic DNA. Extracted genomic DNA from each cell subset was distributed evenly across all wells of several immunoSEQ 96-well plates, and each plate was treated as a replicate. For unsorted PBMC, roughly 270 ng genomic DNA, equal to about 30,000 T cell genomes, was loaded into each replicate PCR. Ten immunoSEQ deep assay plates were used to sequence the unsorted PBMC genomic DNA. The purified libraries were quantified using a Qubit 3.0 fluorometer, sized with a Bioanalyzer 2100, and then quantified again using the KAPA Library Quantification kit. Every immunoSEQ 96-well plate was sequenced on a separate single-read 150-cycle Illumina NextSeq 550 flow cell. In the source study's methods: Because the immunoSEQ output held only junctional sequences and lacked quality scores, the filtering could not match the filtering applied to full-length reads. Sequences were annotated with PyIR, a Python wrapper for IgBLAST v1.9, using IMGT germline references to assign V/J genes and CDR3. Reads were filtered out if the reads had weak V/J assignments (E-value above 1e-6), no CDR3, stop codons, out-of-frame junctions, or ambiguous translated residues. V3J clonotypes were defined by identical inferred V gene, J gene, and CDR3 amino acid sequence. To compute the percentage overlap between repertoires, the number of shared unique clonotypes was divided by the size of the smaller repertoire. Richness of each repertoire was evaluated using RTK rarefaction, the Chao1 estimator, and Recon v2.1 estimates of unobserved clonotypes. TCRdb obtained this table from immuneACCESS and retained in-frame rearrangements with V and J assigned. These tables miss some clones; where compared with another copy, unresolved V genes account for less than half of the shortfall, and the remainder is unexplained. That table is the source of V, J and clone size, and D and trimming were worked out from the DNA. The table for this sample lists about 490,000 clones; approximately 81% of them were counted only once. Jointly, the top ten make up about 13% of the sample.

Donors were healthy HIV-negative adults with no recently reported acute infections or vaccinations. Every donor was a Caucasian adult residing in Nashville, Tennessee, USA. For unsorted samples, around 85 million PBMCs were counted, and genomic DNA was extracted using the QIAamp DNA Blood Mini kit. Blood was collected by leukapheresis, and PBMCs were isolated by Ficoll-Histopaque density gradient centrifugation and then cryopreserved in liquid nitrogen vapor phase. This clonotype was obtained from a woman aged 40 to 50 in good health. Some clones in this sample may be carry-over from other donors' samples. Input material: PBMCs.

At the DNA level, the sequence is TGTGCCAGCAGTGACTTTTTAGCCAATGAGCAGTTCTTC. Protein translation: CASSDFLANEQFF. In this chain, TRBV6-4 is recombined with TRBJ2-1; no D gene is confidently identified. The CDR3 starts with the cysteine, ends with the phenylalanine, and has 13 residues. CDR3 DNA only is kept here, 39 bases in frame from base 1. The germline V gene encodes CDR1 MRHNA and CDR2 SNTAGT. The junction shows trimming of 1 base on V and 6 bases on J, plus 7 bases between the germline ends.